What follows are 5 T cell receptor beta chains derived from one specimen sequenced in a study of cytomegalovirus exposure and HLA in healthy donors. Amplification used 60 Vbeta primers and 13 Jbeta primers. Assay used: immunoSEQ multiplex PCR; TCRdb lists only in-frame clones, some missing. Of 150,000 to 170,000 clones listed, approximately 80% are singletons. The sequenced material came from PBMCs. The receptor source for this set is a woman in her 40s in good health and CMV-seropositive.

This chain uses TRBV9 with TRBJ1-1; D is unclear. V lost 3 bases to trimming and J lost 5 bases, with 11 bases between them. The length of the CDR3 is 13 residues. The germline V gene has CDR1 SGDLS and CDR2 YYNGEE. This CDR3 reads CASSAQTWTEAFF. In DNA form, the CDR3 reads TGTGCCAGCAGCGCCCAGACTTGGACTGAAGCTTTCTTT.

This clone came up a few times. The J gene is TRBJ1-1, the V gene TRBV7-9; D is perhaps TRBD1 (6 bases). Germline V CDR1 and CDR2: SEHNR, FQNEAQ (reference sequence). This CDR3 comprises 17 residues. V gave up 5 bases and J gave up 6 bases, with 25 bases separating them. Here the CDR3 reads CASSLGQTEWVNAEAFF. The CDR3 DNA reads TGTGCCAGCAGCCTAGGACAGACCGAATGGGTGAATGCTGAAGCTTTCTTT. Filled out from reference TRBV7-9 and TRBJ1-1, the complete variable domain reads DTGVSQNPRHKITKRGQNVTFRCDPISEHNRLYWYRQTLGQGPEFLTYFQNEAQLEKSRLLSDRFSAERPKGSFSTLEIQRTEQGDSAMYLCASSLGQTEWVNAEAFFGQGTRLTVV.

This clone was seen only once. This chain uses TRBV28 with TRBJ2-4; weak D call: TRBD2 (6 bases). The germline gives CDR1 MDHEN, CDR2 SYDVKM. The CDR3 length is 16 residues. The V gene lost 6 bases and the J gene lost 0 bases, with 15 bases spanning the gap. The CDR3, as DNA: TGTGCCAGCAGCCTCTGGGGGGTGGTAGCCAAAAACATTCAGTACTTC. This translates into CASSLWGVVAKNIQYF.

This clone was detected only a few times. This rearrangement joins TRBV27 to TRBJ1-3; D is perhaps TRBD1 (6 bases). There are 18 residues in the CDR3. Trimming removed 5 bases from V and 0 bases from J, with 20 bases in between. Germline CDR1 and CDR2: MNHEY and SMNVEV (reference sequence). CDR3 sequence reads: CASSLAFRTDSSGNTIYF. In DNA, the CDR3 is TGTGCCAGCAGTCTTGCCTTCAGGACAGATTCCTCTGGAAACACCATATATTTT.

J is TRBJ2-3 and V is TRBV30; unclear D gene. The ends were cut back, 5 bases at V and 3 bases at J, with 9 bases in the middle. Per germline, CDR1 GTSNPN and CDR2 SVGIG (reference sequence). The CDR3 has 12 residues. DNA of the CDR3: TGTGCCTGGTCCCCTTTGACAGATACGCAGTATTTT. It specifies CAWSPLTDTQYF.